The 23 T cell receptor beta chains presented below share a single source sample, sequenced in a study of Tregs in tolerant kidney transplant recipients. The assay was immunoSEQ multiplex PCR, and TCRdb's table has in-frame clones only and misses some. This sample contains about 30,000 clones. Sequences were derived from CD8+ T cells from blood, sampled before the transplant. The receptors come from a human donor who received a combined kidney and bone marrow transplant.

For this clone: The read stops 3 residues short of the end of the CDR3; the missing end is completed from the germline J gene. This chain uses TRBV29-1 with TRBJ1-2, with a tentative D call TRBD1 (5 bases). Trimming shortened V by 4 bases and J by 4 bases, and 19 bases separated the two germline ends. The CDR3 is 15 residues long. CDR1 is SQVTM and CDR2 is ANQGSEA in the germline V gene. The CDR3 here is CSVVWQGNTFYGYTF. The part of the CDR3 DNA that was read is TGCAGCGTTGTCTGGCAGGGCAACACTTTCTATGGC.

About this clone: The CDR3 extends 3 residues past the end of the read, so its final part is completed from the germline J gene. The chain uses TRBV6-4 and TRBJ1-5, with 9 bases lining up with TRBD1. The CDR3 extends over 16 amino acids. From germline, CDR1 is MRHNA and CDR2 SNTAGT. V lost 1 base and J lost 4; bases outside the gene matches: 5. CDR3 sequence: CASSDWTGVLNQPQHF. The CDR3 DNA, read in part, is TGTGCCAGCAGTGACTGGACAGGGGTACTAAATCAGCCC.

As for this clone: The read finishes 3 residues shy of the CDR3 end, and the germline J gene is used to complete it. This chain connects TRBV2 to TRBJ2-7; possibly TRBD1 for D (7 bases). There are 15 residues in the CDR3. Germline values: CDR1 SNHLY, CDR2 FYNNEI. The CDR3 loop is CASMEGANPAYEQYF. The DNA read from the CDR3 is TGTGCTTCAATGGAGGGGGCCAACCCCGCCTACGAG.

A note on this clone: Read data end 3 residues before the CDR3 end; the end is taken from the germline J gene. V gene TRBV16 combines with J gene TRBJ1-1, with TRBD1 matching over 7 bases. J was trimmed by 5 bases and V by 2 bases; bases with no gene match: 5. The CDR3 runs to 14 residues. CDR1 is KGHSY, CDR2 FQNENV, per germline. The CDR3 reads CASSQTTGYTEAFF. CDR3 DNA, as far as it was read: TGTGCCAGCAGCCAAACGACAGGGTATACTGAA.

As regards this clone: Coverage ceases 3 residues before the CDR3 finishes, and the germline J gene fills in the end. V is TRBV19 and J is TRBJ1-6; no firm D call. Germline loops: CDR1 LNHDA, CDR2 SQIVND (reference sequence). CDR3 length equals 12 residues. V was clipped by 1 base and J by 10 bases, with 5 bases between them. Incomplete CDR3 DNA: TGTGCCAGTAGTATAGGCGGATCACCC. Translated: CASSIGGSP. The entire CDR3 sequence reads CASSIGGSPLHF.

Notes on this clone: The observed sequence ends 3 residues before the CDR3 terminus, with the missing tail filled in from the germline J gene. This sequence joins TRBV7-9 and TRBJ1-3; 7 nucleotides agree with TRBD1. Germline CDR1 reads SEHNR; CDR2 reads FQNEAQ (reference sequence). The CDR3 is made up of 15 amino acids. V shed 10 bases and J 0 bases; nucleotides not matched to a gene: 9. The CDR3 is CAIITGQLSGNTIYF. CDR3 bases read: TGTGCCATAATCACGGGACAGCTCTCTGGAAACACC.

Worth noting for this clone: The read terminates 3 residues before the CDR3 end, so the remaining end is supplied by the germline J gene. The chain uses TRBV4-1 and TRBJ2-3, with a possible D match to TRBD2 (5 bases). This CDR3 has 15 residues. Germline CDR1 is MGHRA and CDR2 is YSYEKL. V lost 1 base and J 2 bases, leaving 10 bases between the germline ends. CDR3 protein: CASSQVLAYTDTQYF. The CDR3 bases that were read are TGCGCCAGCAGCCAAGTTCTAGCATACACAGATACG.

Regarding this clone: The CDR3 end is not reached by the read, which stops 3 residues before it; the germline J gene fills it in. The chain carries TRBV7-8 and TRBJ2-7, with 10 bases aligning to TRBD2. The V gene's germline CDR1 is SGHVS and CDR2 FQNEAQ. V lost 0 bases, J lost 1 base, and 9 bases stayed unmatched. The CDR3 totals 18 residues. The CDR3 DNA, read in part, is TGTGCCAGCAGCTTAGCGCACCCCCTAGCGGGAGTTTCCTACGAG. This translates into CASSLAHPLAGVSYE. The whole CDR3 protein is CASSLAHPLAGVSYEQYF.

As concerns this clone: With the read ending 3 residues before the CDR3 end, the germline J gene is used to fill in that end. The genes are TRBV29-1 and TRBJ2-3; TRBD2 agrees at 9 bases. The CDR3 contains 14 residues. The V gene's germline CDR1 is SQVTM and CDR2 ANQGSEA. Trimming cost V 6 bases and J 2 bases; bases outside gene matches: 6. The CDR3: CSVPLAGFTDTQYF. CDR3 bases read: TGCAGCGTCCCGCTAGCGGGGTTCACAGATACG.

Of note for this clone: The CDR3 goes on 3 residues after the read ends, and that part is filled in from the germline J gene. This chain links TRBV5-6 with TRBJ2-7; D is undetermined. This CDR3 has 14 amino acids. V was shortened by 0 bases and J by 3 bases, with 10 bases between the two germline ends. In germline, CDR1 is SGHDT, CDR2 YYEEEE. CDR3 in amino acids: CASSLGTSDYEQYF. The covered CDR3 bases are TGTGCCAGCAGCTTGGGAACTTCCGACTACGAG.

Points on this clone: The read falls 3 residues short of the CDR3 end, and the missing part is taken from the germline J gene. The chain links TRBV18 to TRBJ2-3, with 7 bases identical to TRBD2. From germline, CDR1 is KGHSH and CDR2 LQKENI. V shed 4 bases, J shed 2 bases, and the junction held 12 bases outside the gene matches. This CDR3 contains 17 residues. The covered CDR3 bases are TGTGCCAGCTCACTCGTCGGTCGCGGGGGAGACACAGATACG. Amino acids: CASSLVGRGGDTDT. The entire CDR3 sequence reads CASSLVGRGGDTDTQYF. Supplemented by reference TRBV18 and TRBJ2-3, the full variable domain reads NAGVMQNPRHLVRRRGQEARLRCSPMKGHSHVYWYRQLPEEGLKFMVYLQKENIIDESGMPKERFSAEFPKEGPSILRIQQVVRGDSAAYFCASSLVGRGGDTDTQYFGPGTRLTVL.

Concerning this clone itself: Read sequence stops 3 residues before the CDR3 end, and the germline J gene provides the missing end. V is TRBV30 and J is TRBJ1-1; 7 nucleotides align to TRBD1. Germline V gene data show CDR1 as GTSNPN and CDR2 as SVGIG (reference sequence). The CDR3 is made up of 14 amino acids. After removal of 5 bases from V and 4 bases from J, the junction contained 10 bases not matched to a gene. The part of the CDR3 DNA that was read is TGTGCCTGGGACCGGGACAGCCAGGGCACTGAA. Translation: CAWDRDSQGTE. The complete CDR3 reads CAWDRDSQGTEAFF.

A word on this clone: The CDR3 goes on 3 residues after the read ends, and that part is filled in from the germline J gene. The J gene is TRBJ2-5, the V gene TRBV7-9; 14 bases line up with TRBD2. This CDR3 spans 15 amino acids. CDR1 and CDR2 (germline): SEHNR, FQNEAQ (reference sequence). V dropped 5 bases and J dropped 4; count of bases not matched to a gene: 3. This CDR3 reads CASSRGLAGGETQYF. The covered CDR3 bases are TGTGCCAGCAGCCGCGGACTAGCGGGGGGAGAGACC.

Remarks on this clone: Read sequence stops 3 residues before the CDR3 end, and the germline J gene provides the missing end. The chain carries TRBV20-1 and TRBJ1-6; 8 bases are a match to TRBD1. Germline-derived CDR1 and CDR2 are DFQATT and SNEGSKA (reference sequence). The CDR3 length is 14 residues. V dropped 5 bases and J dropped 1; count of bases not matched to a gene: 1. CDR3 bases read: TGCAGTGCTGACAGGGGATCCTATAATTCACCC. Translation gives CSADRGSYNSP. The CDR3 reads in full as CSADRGSYNSPLHF.

The covered CDR3 bases are TGTGCCAGCAGCCTAGGACTAAGCTCCTACAATGAG. It is translated as CASSLGLSSYNE. The complete CDR3 sequence is CASSLGLSSYNEQFF. J is TRBJ2-1 and V is TRBV2; D is perhaps TRBD2 (6 bases). The read comes to an end 3 residues before the CDR3 does, leaving the germline J gene to fill in the end. This CDR3 is 15 amino acids long. The V and J ends lost 6 bases and 0 bases respectively, with 12 bases between them. CDR1 SNHLY and CDR2 FYNNEI come from the germline V gene.

Of note for this clone: The missing CDR3 end, 3 residues past where the read stops, is filled in from the germline J gene. The chain carries TRBV29-1 and TRBJ2-3; D uncertain. Trimming took off 8 bases at V and 2 bases at J, with 14 bases between the two ends. This CDR3 has 13 amino acids. Germline CDR1 SQVTM, CDR2 ANQGSEA. The CDR3 reads CSCDKPNTDTQYF. Partial CDR3 DNA: TGCAGCTGCGACAAACCCAACACAGATACG.

A word on this clone: The CDR3 end is not reached by the read, which stops 3 residues before it; the germline J gene fills it in. The genes are TRBV12-5 and TRBJ1-2; D remains unclear. This CDR3 has 14 residues. CDR1 is LGHNT, CDR2 FRNRAP, per germline. CDR3 residues: CASPRAVIHSGYTF. The covered CDR3 bases are TGTGCTAGTCCAAGGGCAGTTATTCATTCCGGC.

A note on this clone: The CDR3 goes on 3 residues after the read ends, and that part is filled in from the germline J gene. The J gene is TRBJ1-2, the V gene TRBV10-3; TRBD1 aligns across 12 bases. The CDR3 is made up of 15 amino acids. The V and J ends lost 8 bases and 3 bases, in that order; junction bases with no gene match: 7. Per the germline V gene, CDR1 is ENHRY and CDR2 is SYGVKD. CDR3 DNA (partial): TGTGCCATCGGGGGGACAGGGGGCTACGACTATGGC. The encoded protein is CAIGGTGGYDYG. Given in full, the CDR3 is CAIGGTGGYDYGYTF.

To note about this clone: Read data end 3 residues before the CDR3 end; the end is taken from the germline J gene. The rearrangement joins TRBV6-2 or TRBV6-3 to TRBJ2-7; D gene uncertain. The germline V and J ends were trimmed by 6 bases and 3 bases, with 12 bases remaining between them. Germline CDR1 MNHEY, CDR2 SVGEGT. This CDR3 has 13 residues. The CDR3 is CASRKQPFYEQYF. CDR3 DNA (partial): TGTGCCAGCAGGAAACAGCCCTTCTACGAG.

Notes on this clone: From the germline J gene comes the end of the CDR3, since the read stops 3 residues before it. The chain joins TRBV18 to TRBJ2-7; no clear D. CDR1 KGHSH and CDR2 LQKENI come from the germline V gene. Trimming stripped 3 bases from V and 0 bases from J, with 9 bases between. CDR3 size: 14 residues. Incomplete CDR3 DNA: TGTGCCAGCTCACCGGTGGCCTCCTCCTACGAG. Its protein is CASSPVASSYE. The entire CDR3 protein is CASSPVASSYEQYF.

CDR3: CASSRSWDRADYGYTF. CDR3 DNA, as far as it was read: TGTGCCAGCAGTCGAAGCTGGGACAGGGCGGACTATGGC. V gene TRBV2 combines with J gene TRBJ1-2; 9 bases line up with TRBD1. The read comes to an end 3 residues before the CDR3 does, leaving the germline J gene to fill in the end. Germline trimming cut 5 bases from V and 3 bases from J; bases unmatched to any gene: 10. CDR1 is SNHLY, CDR2 FYNNEI, per germline. This CDR3 is built from 16 residues.

With regard to this clone: The read ends 3 residues early relative to the CDR3; the germline J gene fills the gap. The chain couples TRBV7-9 to TRBJ2-5, with D possibly being TRBD1 (5 bases). The CDR3 has 12 residues. V was shortened by 10 bases and J by 2 bases, with 11 bases between the two germline ends. Germline CDR1 SEHNR, CDR2 FQNEAQ (reference sequence). CDR3 residues: CATQDSQETQYF. The covered CDR3 bases are TGTGCCACCCAAGACAGTCAAGAGACC.

Here the CDR3 reads CASSLAAETQYF. Partial CDR3 DNA: TGTGCCAGCAGCTTAGCTGCGGAGACC. The chain combines TRBV7-6 with TRBJ2-5; D unclear. The sequence runs out 3 residues before the end of the CDR3; the remainder is reconstructed from the germline J gene. The CDR3 length is 12 residues. The germline gives CDR1 SGHVS, CDR2 FNYEAQ. Deletions cut 0 bases from V and 5 bases from J, with 4 bases between.